This T cell receptor beta chain was captured by sequencing in a study of T-cell memory formation after mild COVID-19. UMIs and sample barcodes were carried by the TCR alpha and TCR beta cDNA libraries that 5'RACE produced using constant-segment primers. MiXCR, applied by TCRdb to the 5' RACE reads, yields one record per CDR3 protein. The sample records about 140,000 distinct CDR3 sequences, about 5.7% being singletons. From germline, CDR1 is DFQATT and CDR2 SNEGSKA (reference sequence). The CDR3 runs 14 residues. J lost 5 bases, V lost 5 bases, and 6 bases had no gene match. This clonotype was observed a few times. Its target is not known. Study-wide results and caveats: Those CD4+ clones that contracted were mainly in CM and EM (CD8+ ones in EMRA). Some responding clones appeared in pre-infection memory, suggesting cross-reactive memory joined.

The material sequenced was PBMCs or a T cell subset sorted from them (not recorded which). The chain joins TRBV20-1 to TRBJ2-1; 10 nucleotides match TRBD2. This sequence was found in an adult woman who had mild COVID-19 (a few samples of this study predate the infection). Cell type and time point are not known. The CDR3, as DNA: TGCAGTGCTTCGAGCGGGAGGGCCAACAATGAGCAGTTCTTC. As protein: CSASSGRANNEQFF.